In its sample, the clone carrying this T cell receptor (beta chain) was seen many times. Its antigen is as yet unknown. Unique molecular identifiers tagged the TCRbeta library. MiXCR, run by TCRdb on the PCR reads, gives a single entry per CDR3 protein. The table includes around 500,000 distinct CDR3 sequences, around 23% detected once. This specimen belongs to a study of T-cell reconstitution after alpha-beta-depleted transplantation in children. Study-level findings and limits: Counts and diversity of T cells one year after transplant came mostly from newly produced T cells. Expanded graft clones numbering several hundred reportedly gave rise to alpha-beta T cells about two months after transplant. The origin of high day-60 TCRbeta diversity in some patients lay in surviving recipient T cells and thymic progenitors.

Unmatched junction bases numbered 5, after V lost 0 bases and J lost 6 bases. The CDR3 contains 14 residues. Germline CDR1 and CDR2: LNHNV and YYDKDF (reference sequence). Source: PBMCs, mostly from graft donor cells, taken 360 days after TCRalphabeta/CD19-depleted stem cell transplant. The rearrangement links TRBV15 to TRBJ2-7; 7 nucleotides align to TRBD2. This clonotype originated in a boy in the first two years of life who had a stem cell transplant for acute myeloid leukemia, so the T cells may come from the graft donor. The CDR3 spells CATSRDRGGGEQYF. The CDR3 nucleotides read TGTGCCACCAGCAGAGATCGAGGCGGGGGCGAGCAGTACTTC. The full variable domain, its missing parts supplied by reference TRBV15 and TRBJ2-7, is DAMVIQNPRYQVTQFGKPVTLSCSQTLNHNVMYWYQQKSSQAPKLLFHYYDKDFNNEADTPDNFQSRRPNTSFCFLDIRSPGLGDTAMYLCATSRDRGGGEQYFGPGTRLTVT.